This is a list of T cell receptor beta chains from one sample in a study of CD8+ T cells in alopecia areata. Sequenced by immunoSEQ multiplex PCR; TCRdb stores in-frame clones only, minus some. The sample lists approximately 210,000 clones, approximately 56% occurring once. Source: CD4+ T cells sorted from blood, taken at week 4, from a patient treated with tofacitinib. The receptors derive from a human donor with alopecia areata. The CDR3 runs from the conserved cysteine through the conserved F or W. The order of the fields is J gene, V gene, CDR3 length, clone size, D gene, CDR3 DNA, CDR3 protein. D genes are given only for firm matches. Clone size is not always given. Where it is, it says once, few, many or a class for expanded clones.

j_gene: TRBJ1-1; v_gene: TRBV29-1; len: 13; abundance: once; d_gene: -; CDR3nt: TGCAGCGTTGAAGCGAGGGGGGGAACTGAAGCTTTCTTT; CDR3aa: CSVEARGGTEAFF
j_gene: TRBJ2-7; v_gene: TRBV4-3; len: 15; abundance: -; d_gene: TRBD2; CDR3nt: TGCGCCAGCAGCCCGGGACTAGTTCCGTCCTACGAGCAGTACTTC; CDR3aa: CASSPGLVPSYEQYF
j_gene: TRBJ2-5; v_gene: TRBV4-1; len: 14; abundance: -; d_gene: -; CDR3nt: TGCGCCAGCAGCCAAGGGCTAGGGGACGAGACCCAGTACTTC; CDR3aa: CASSQGLGDETQYF
j_gene: TRBJ1-2; v_gene: TRBV15; len: 14; abundance: -; d_gene: -; CDR3nt: TGTGCCACCAGCAGTGCAGGGCCCAGAGAGGGCTACACCTTC; CDR3aa: CATSSAGPREGYTF
j_gene: TRBJ1-2; v_gene: TRBV29-1; len: 14; abundance: -; d_gene: TRBD1; CDR3nt: TGCAGCGTTGGACCGCGACAGGGGAACTATGGCTACACCTTC; CDR3aa: CSVGPRQGNYGYTF
j_gene: TRBJ2-5; v_gene: TRBV5-6; len: 13; abundance: few; d_gene: TRBD1; CDR3nt: TGTGCCAGCAGCTGGGACAGGGAAGAGACCCAGTACTTC; CDR3aa: CASSWDREETQYF
j_gene: TRBJ2-3; v_gene: TRBV6-5; len: 14; abundance: -; d_gene: -; CDR3nt: TGTGCCAGCAGTCGGGGGTTAAGCACAGATACGCAGTATTTT; CDR3aa: CASSRGLSTDTQYF
j_gene: TRBJ2-7; v_gene: TRBV2; len: 14; abundance: -; d_gene: -; CDR3nt: TGTGCCAGCACCCCAGGCGGGAAGGCCTACGAGCAGTACTTC; CDR3aa: CASTPGGKAYEQYF
j_gene: TRBJ1-5; v_gene: TRBV6-5; len: 14; abundance: -; d_gene: TRBD1; CDR3nt: TGTGCCAGCAGGCCGGACAGGGGAAATCAGCCCCAGCATTTT; CDR3aa: CASRPDRGNQPQHF
j_gene: TRBJ2-5; v_gene: TRBV29-1; len: 12; abundance: few; d_gene: -; CDR3nt: TGCAGCGTTGTCACTCCAGAAGAGACCCAGTACTTC; CDR3aa: CSVVTPEETQYF
j_gene: TRBJ1-1; v_gene: TRBV18; len: 14; abundance: few; d_gene: TRBD1; CDR3nt: TGTGCCAGCTCATCGGACAGGCTGTACACTGAAGCTTTCTTT; CDR3aa: CASSSDRLYTEAFF
j_gene: TRBJ1-2; v_gene: TRBV7-2; len: 17; abundance: -; d_gene: -; CDR3nt: TGTGCCAGCAGCTTATTCCCCGCAGGGGCTTCTAACTATGGCTACACCTTC; CDR3aa: CASSLFPAGASNYGYTF
j_gene: TRBJ2-5; v_gene: TRBV4-1; len: 17; abundance: -; d_gene: TRBD1; CDR3nt: TGCGCCAGCAGCCATCCTCTCCGACAGGGAAGGAAAGAGACCCAGTACTTC; CDR3aa: CASSHPLRQGRKETQYF
j_gene: TRBJ2-1; v_gene: TRBV29-1; len: 14; abundance: -; d_gene: -; CDR3nt: TGCAGCGTTAGTTCGACGAGCTCCTACAATGAGCAGTTCTTC; CDR3aa: CSVSSTSSYNEQFF
j_gene: TRBJ2-2; v_gene: TRBV5-1; len: 14; abundance: few; d_gene: -; CDR3nt: TGCGCCAGCAGCTTGACTGAAGGGGCCGGGGAGCTGTTTTTT; CDR3aa: CASSLTEGAGELFF
j_gene: TRBJ2-5; v_gene: TRBV29-1; len: 14; abundance: -; d_gene: TRBD1; CDR3nt: TGCAGCGTCCGACAGGGGGGAGGGAGAGAGACCCAGTACTTC; CDR3aa: CSVRQGGGRETQYF
j_gene: TRBJ2-2; v_gene: TRBV5-4; len: 16; abundance: -; d_gene: TRBD1; CDR3nt: TGTGCCAGCAGCCCTCCGGGACAGGGGAACACCGGGGAGCTGTTTTTT; CDR3aa: CASSPPGQGNTGELFF
j_gene: TRBJ1-1; v_gene: TRBV29-1; len: 14; abundance: few; d_gene: TRBD1; CDR3nt: TGCAGCGTCGGGACAGGGGGGCTACACACTGAAGCTTTCTTT; CDR3aa: CSVGTGGLHTEAFF
j_gene: TRBJ2-5; v_gene: TRBV10-3; len: 15; abundance: -; d_gene: TRBD2; CDR3nt: TGTGCCATCAGTTTACTAGCGGGGGGGGAAGAGACCCAGTACTTC; CDR3aa: CAISLLAGGEETQYF
j_gene: TRBJ2-1; v_gene: TRBV7-9; len: 15; abundance: -; d_gene: TRBD2; CDR3nt: TGTGCCAGCAGCTTAGTCCTAGCGGGGTACAATGAGCAGTTCTTC; CDR3aa: CASSLVLAGYNEQFF
j_gene: TRBJ2-1; v_gene: TRBV29-1; len: 13; abundance: -; d_gene: -; CDR3nt: TGCAGCGTTGTGGGTCACTCCTACAATGAGCAGTTCTTC; CDR3aa: CSVVGHSYNEQFF
j_gene: TRBJ1-3; v_gene: TRBV28; len: 14; abundance: few; d_gene: -; CDR3nt: TGTGCCAGCGGCTGGACACTGTCTGGAAACACCATATATTTT; CDR3aa: CASGWTLSGNTIYF
j_gene: TRBJ1-2; v_gene: TRBV7-2; len: 12; abundance: many; d_gene: -; CDR3nt: TGTGCCAGCAGGGGAGCTAACTATGGCTACACCTTC; CDR3aa: CASRGANYGYTF
j_gene: TRBJ2-2; v_gene: TRBV6-5; len: 13; abundance: -; d_gene: -; CDR3nt: TGTGCCAGCTTAACAGACCACACCGGGGAGCTGTTTTTT; CDR3aa: CASLTDHTGELFF
j_gene: TRBJ2-7; v_gene: TRBV9; len: 15; abundance: once; d_gene: -; CDR3nt: TGTGCCAGCAGCGTAGGCCCAACTTATTCCTACGAGCAGTACTTC; CDR3aa: CASSVGPTYSYEQYF
j_gene: TRBJ2-3; v_gene: TRBV4-1; len: 15; abundance: few; d_gene: -; CDR3nt: TGCGCCAGCAGCCAGAACGTTCGGGGAACAGATACGCAGTATTTT; CDR3aa: CASSQNVRGTDTQYF
j_gene: TRBJ1-1; v_gene: TRBV29-1; len: 14; abundance: -; d_gene: TRBD1; CDR3nt: TGCAGCGTCAGGGACAGGGCCCAGAACACTGAAGCTTTCTTT; CDR3aa: CSVRDRAQNTEAFF
j_gene: TRBJ2-1; v_gene: TRBV2; len: 15; abundance: -; d_gene: -; CDR3nt: TGTGCCAGCAGTGAAAACGGGGGAGTCTACAATGAGCAGTTCTTC; CDR3aa: CASSENGGVYNEQFF
j_gene: TRBJ2-1; v_gene: TRBV30; len: 15; abundance: -; d_gene: TRBD2; CDR3nt: TGTGCCTGGAGAATCCAGGGAGGGGCCAACAATGAGCAGTTCTTC; CDR3aa: CAWRIQGGANNEQFF
j_gene: TRBJ2-6; v_gene: TRBV2; len: 16; abundance: -; d_gene: TRBD2; CDR3nt: TGTGCCAGTGGGAGCGGGGCCCCCTCTGGGGCCAACGTCCTGACTTTC; CDR3aa: CASGSGAPSGANVLTF
j_gene: TRBJ1-1; v_gene: TRBV20-1; len: 10; abundance: once; d_gene: -; CDR3nt: TGCAGTGCTCGGACAGATGAAGCTTTCTTT; CDR3aa: CSARTDEAFF
j_gene: TRBJ1-6; v_gene: TRBV27; len: 14; abundance: -; d_gene: -; CDR3nt: TGTGCCAGCAGTTTACGGCAGGGTAATTCACCCCTCCACTTT; CDR3aa: CASSLRQGNSPLHF
j_gene: TRBJ2-5; v_gene: TRBV7-7; len: 15; abundance: -; d_gene: -; CDR3nt: TGTGCTAGCAGCTTGCTCGGACGGGTGGGGGAGACCCAGTACTTC; CDR3aa: CASSLLGRVGETQYF
j_gene: TRBJ2-5; v_gene: TRBV7-7; len: 14; abundance: -; d_gene: -; CDR3nt: TGTGCTAGCAGCTTAGCTCCACAAACAGAGACCCAGTACTTC; CDR3aa: CASSLAPQTETQYF
j_gene: TRBJ1-6; v_gene: TRBV7-2; len: 14; abundance: -; d_gene: -; CDR3nt: TGTGCCAGCAGCTTAGTTGTGTTTGGCTCACCCCTCCACTTT; CDR3aa: CASSLVVFGSPLHF
j_gene: TRBJ2-2; v_gene: TRBV7-6; len: 16; abundance: -; d_gene: TRBD1; CDR3nt: TGTGCCAGCAGCCCCGGACAGGGGATCGACACCGGGGAGCTGTTTTTT; CDR3aa: CASSPGQGIDTGELFF
j_gene: TRBJ2-3; v_gene: TRBV6-5; len: 11; abundance: -; d_gene: -; CDR3nt: TGTGCCAGCAGCCACGCAGATACGCAGTATTTT; CDR3aa: CASSHADTQYF
j_gene: TRBJ1-1; v_gene: TRBV7-9; len: 15; abundance: -; d_gene: -; CDR3nt: TGTGCCAGCAGTCCAACTTCAGGGGTGAACACTGAAGCTTTCTTT; CDR3aa: CASSPTSGVNTEAFF
j_gene: TRBJ1-2; v_gene: TRBV4-1; len: 15; abundance: once; d_gene: -; CDR3nt: TGCGCCAGCAGCCAGTCGATCCTTACAGCCTATGGCTACACCTTC; CDR3aa: CASSQSILTAYGYTF
j_gene: TRBJ1-2; v_gene: TRBV10-3; len: 14; abundance: -; d_gene: -; CDR3nt: TGTGCCATCAGTGAGTCTCTTGTGTCCTATGGCTACACCTTC; CDR3aa: CAISESLVSYGYTF